The clone carrying this T cell receptor (beta chain) was seen only once. Extractions gave at least 5 micrograms of total RNA per sample. The authors ran a second PCR of roughly 6 to 12 cycles using a sample-barcoded 5' primer and a J-beta primer mix. TCRdb analysed the 5' RACE reads with MiXCR anew, one entry per CDR3 protein. The sample has hundreds of thousands of distinct CDR3 sequences, more than 20% seen once. Trimming pared 4 bases from V and 5 bases from J, leaving 23 bases between. The CDR3 totals 17 residues. The germline CDR1 and CDR2 sequences are SGHAT and FQNNGV. The source of the sample is a study of blood T cells in healthy people across ages.

The TCR sequence derives from a man aged 70 or older in good health. This chain uses TRBV11-2 with TRBJ2-5; tentative D call: TRBD2 (7 bases). Sequenced sample: blood. The DNA for the CDR3 is TGTGCCAGCAGCTCACGCGGGGGCCACACCACCGGGGAGACCCAGTACTTC. It specifies CASSSRGGHTTGETQYF.